This T cell receptor beta chain was sequenced for a study of T cell responses to AZD1222 COVID-19 vaccine. Findings and limits, study-wide: Reportedly, nearly half the spike-specific TCRs target unmutated variant regions.

Trimming removed 0 bases from V and 0 bases from J; junction bases left unmatched: 4. Germline assignment: CDR1 LGHNT and CDR2 FRNRAP. This CDR3 has 17 residues. The repertoire was sequenced with immunoSEQ multiplex PCR; TCRdb's copy has only in-frame clones and lacks some. The sample holds around 120,000 clones, roughly nine tenths seen once. Notes on this clone: Antigen specificity is unknown.

This chain connects TRBV12-5 to TRBJ2-7; 11 bases map to TRBD1. The sequencing used peripheral blood, collected on day 0 of AZD1222 vaccination. The receptor was isolated from an adult in good health. CDR3 sequence (DNA): TGTGCTAGTGGTTTGGTACTGGACAGGGGGCCCTCCTACGAGCAGTACTTC. As protein: CASGLVLDRGPSYEQYF.